This entry describes one T cell receptor beta chain. What it recognizes is unknown. Graves' hyperthyroidism without ophthalmopathy progression within 18 months was termed stable. This sample was taken from a study of T cells in Graves' hyperthyroidism and ophthalmopathy. Overall study findings and caveats: Ophthalmopathy was separated from stable hyperthyroidism by a 13 V-J model. Ophthalmopathy onset followed model prediction by a median around 6.9 months.

In germline, CDR1 is SGHNT, CDR2 YENEEA. The CDR3 loop spans 13 amino acids. V gave up 5 bases and J gave up 6 bases, with 14 bases separating them. The investigators amplified TCR beta CDR3 regions from RNA transcripts. With the HTBI primer set, the TCR CDR3 went through a first round of RT-PCR. MiXCR was run by TCRdb on the multiplex PCR reads, yielding one entry per CDR3 protein. Here the sample spans hundreds of thousands of distinct CDR3 sequences, 25% being singletons. The material sequenced was blood. The receptor comes from a man over 45 with Graves' hyperthyroidism. This chain connects TRBV11-3 to TRBJ2-7; possibly TRBD1 for D (5 bases). The CDR3 loop is CASSPRTPPEQYF. Here the CDR3 DNA reads TGTGCCAGCAGCCCCCGGACACCTCCCGAGCAGTACTTC.